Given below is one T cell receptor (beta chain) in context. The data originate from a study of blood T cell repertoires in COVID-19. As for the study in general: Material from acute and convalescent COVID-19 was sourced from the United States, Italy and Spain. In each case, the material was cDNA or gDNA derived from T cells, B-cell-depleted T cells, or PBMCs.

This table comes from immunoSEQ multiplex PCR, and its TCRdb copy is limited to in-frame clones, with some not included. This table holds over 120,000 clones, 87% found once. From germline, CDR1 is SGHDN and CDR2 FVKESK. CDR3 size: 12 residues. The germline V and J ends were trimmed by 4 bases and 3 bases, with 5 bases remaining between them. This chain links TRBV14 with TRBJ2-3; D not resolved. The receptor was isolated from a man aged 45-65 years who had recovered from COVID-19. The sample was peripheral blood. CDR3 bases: TGTGCCAGCAGCCTACAAACAGATACGCAGTATTTT. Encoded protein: CASSLQTDTQYF.